This T cell receptor beta chain was recovered during a study of shared clonotypes between healthy human individuals. Unsorted PBMC samples were amplified in replicate PCRs containing around 300 ng DNA, tens of thousands of T cell genomes. With ten immunoSEQ deep assay plates, unsorted PBMC DNA underwent sequencing. Repertoires were generated with immunoSEQ multiplex PCR, while TCRdb's copy carries only in-frame clones and drops some. The sample contains some 530,000 clones, 78% of which appear only once. Looked up from germline, CDR1 is MGHDK and CDR2 is SYGVNS. The CDR3 has 13 residues. V dropped 2 bases and J dropped 5 bases, with 4 bases sitting between them. Researchers drew on about 90 million PBMCs for genomic DNA from unsorted samples.

V usage is TRBV25-1 and J usage is TRBJ1-6; no definite D call. Sequencing used PBMCs. The clonotype comes from a woman aged 40 to 55 in good health. Some clones in this sample may be carry-over from other donors' samples. The CDR3 loop reads CASSEGHNSPLHF. The CDR3 DNA reads as TGTGCCAGCAGTGAAGGGCATAATTCACCCCTCCACTTT.